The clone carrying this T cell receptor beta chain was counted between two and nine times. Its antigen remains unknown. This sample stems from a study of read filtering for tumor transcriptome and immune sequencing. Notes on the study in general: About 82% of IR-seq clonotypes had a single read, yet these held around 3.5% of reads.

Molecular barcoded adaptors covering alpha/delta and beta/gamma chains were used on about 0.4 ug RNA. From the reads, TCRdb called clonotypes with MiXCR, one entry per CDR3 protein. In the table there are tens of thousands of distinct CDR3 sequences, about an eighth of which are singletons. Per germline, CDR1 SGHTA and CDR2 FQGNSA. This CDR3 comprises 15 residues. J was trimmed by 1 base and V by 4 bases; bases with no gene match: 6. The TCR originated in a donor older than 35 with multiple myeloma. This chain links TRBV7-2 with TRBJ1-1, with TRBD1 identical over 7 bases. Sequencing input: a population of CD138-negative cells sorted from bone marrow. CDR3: CASSSSHRGNTEAFF. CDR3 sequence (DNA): TGTGCCAGCAGCTCATCCCACAGGGGGAACACTGAAGCTTTCTTT.